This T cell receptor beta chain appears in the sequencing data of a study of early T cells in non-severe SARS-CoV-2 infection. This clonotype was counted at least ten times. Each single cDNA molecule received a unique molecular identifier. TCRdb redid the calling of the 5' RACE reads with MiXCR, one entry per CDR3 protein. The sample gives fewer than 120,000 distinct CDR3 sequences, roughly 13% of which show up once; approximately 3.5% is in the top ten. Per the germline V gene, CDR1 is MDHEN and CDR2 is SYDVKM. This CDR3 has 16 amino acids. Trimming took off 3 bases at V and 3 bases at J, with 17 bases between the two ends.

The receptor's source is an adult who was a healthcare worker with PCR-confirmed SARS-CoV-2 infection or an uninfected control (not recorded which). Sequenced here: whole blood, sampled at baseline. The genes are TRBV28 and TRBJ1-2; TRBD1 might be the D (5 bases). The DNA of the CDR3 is TGTGCCAGCAGTTTTCCAGCGGCAGGGAAGTACTATGGCTACACCTTC. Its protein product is CASSFPAAGKYYGYTF.